This T cell receptor beta chain was observed in a study of identical twins. General study results and limits: Conclusions leaned on cross-sectional statistical analysis and did not track the same donors over time. Surplus twin overlap in beta out-of-frame sequences was less pronounced.

As for this clonotype: Its matching antigen is unknown.

It was template switching that added a universal primer site, and there were unique molecular identifiers on the cDNA. MiXCR was run by TCRdb on the 5' RACE reads, yielding one entry per CDR3 protein. This table has 500,000 to 600,000 distinct CDR3 sequences, about 20% appearing once. V was clipped by 3 bases and J by 4 bases, with 15 bases between them. Per the germline V gene, CDR1 is LGHDT and CDR2 is YNNKEL (reference sequence). The CDR3 covers 15 residues. This sample also appeared in a second study, on T cells expressing NK-cell markers. Per that study: Where several donors were concerned, these clonotypes also led the CD3+CD56-NKG2C+ fraction.

The chain carries TRBV3-1 and TRBJ1-2, with D possibly TRBD1 on 5 matching bases. Sample: CD4+ T cells sorted from blood. The sequence came from a woman aged 18-30 years in good health. In nucleotides, the CDR3 is TGTGCCAGCAGCCAGGAAGGGGCCAGTTTCTATGGCTACACCTTC. Its translation is CASSQEGASFYGYTF.